There are a few counts of the clone carrying this T cell receptor beta chain. What it recognizes is unknown. The data were obtained in a study of shared clonotypes between healthy human individuals. Findings of the study overall: In the sorted subsets, rarefaction showed sequencing was incomplete despite large depth.

Sequencing was at deep level. Original handling: ImmunoSEQ yielded junction-only sequences lacking quality scores, so filtering differed. Sequenced by immunoSEQ multiplex PCR; TCRdb stores in-frame clones only, minus some. The DNA gave D and trimming, while V, J and clone size come from that table. This sample has approximately 2.3 million clones, with roughly 93% found just once. Deletions cut 8 bases from V and 1 base from J, with 8 bases between. In germline, CDR1 is MNHEY, CDR2 SVGAGI. The CDR3 extends over 12 amino acids. CD4+ cell separation produced CD45RA+ naive and CD45RA-negative memory subsets.

The sequence derives from a man aged 18 to 29 in good health. Some clones in this sample may be carry-over from other donors' samples. The sequencing input was naive CD4+ T cells from PBMCs. The subset was: CD45RA+ positively selected. The chain joins TRBV6-5 to TRBJ1-1; no reliable D call. The CDR3: CASGPGNTEAFF. In DNA, the CDR3 is TGTGCCAGCGGTCCAGGGAACACTGAAGCTTTCTTT.